One and the same sample provided the 11 T cell receptor beta chains below, sequenced in a study of beta chain features in type 1 diabetes. Study-level results: Moderately but significantly shorter TCRB CDR3s were found in Type 1 diabetes patients in all four CD4+ subsets.

These receptors' targets are unknown. The isolated RNA, all of it, was reverse transcribed, so expressed TCRB transcripts were what got sequenced. Measured with immunoSEQ multiplex PCR; TCRdb has only the in-frame clones, and not every one. The top ten hold roughly 0.028% of the sample, which has roughly 250,000 clones, about a fifth seen once. The sequenced sample was naive CD4+ T cells from blood. The receptors originated from a woman between 40 and 55 years old with type 1 diabetes.

A few counts support this clone. The CDR3 nucleotides read TGTGCCAGCAGCTTCGGCGGAGACCGTTACAATGAGCAGTTCTTC. Translation gives CASSFGGDRYNEQFF. The chain links TRBV11-2 to TRBJ2-1; D unresolved. From germline, CDR1 is SGHAT and CDR2 FQNNGV. Trimming removed 3 bases from V and 4 bases from J, with 13 bases in between. The CDR3 has 15 residues.

This clone was picked up a small number of times. The chain recombines TRBV7-9 with TRBJ2-2, with D possibly matching TRBD1 (6 bases). The ends were cut back, 4 bases at V and 5 bases at J, with 11 bases in the middle. CDR3 length: 14 amino acids. The germline V gene encodes CDR1 SEHNR and CDR2 FQNEAQ (reference sequence). CDR3 loop: CASSSGQPTGELFF. For the CDR3, the DNA is TGTGCCAGCAGCTCGGGACAACCGACCGGGGAGCTGTTTTTT.

This sequence joins TRBV7-2 and TRBJ2-1, with D possibly being TRBD2 (6 bases). V lost 1 base and J lost 4, with 11 bases in between. The CDR3 runs to 15 residues. In germline, CDR1 is SGHTA, CDR2 FQGNSA. In nucleotides, the CDR3 is TGTGCCAGCAGCTTAGTTGAGGGAGGATACAATGAGCAGTTCTTC. Its translation: CASSLVEGGYNEQFF.

The CDR3 nucleotides are TGTGCCAGCAGCTCGGGACTAGCGGGGGGCTTGCAGTTCTTC. This sequence encodes CASSSGLAGGLQFF. This chain uses TRBV7-9 with TRBJ2-1; 15 nucleotides line up with TRBD2. The CDR3 runs 14 residues. The V and J ends lost 4 bases and 12 bases, in that order; junction bases with no gene match: 4. Germline V gene lookup returns CDR1 SEHNR and CDR2 FQNEAQ (reference sequence).

This rearrangement joins TRBV29-1 to TRBJ1-1; D gene unclear. Germline V gene sequence: CDR1 SQVTM, CDR2 ANQGSEA. This CDR3 region has 13 residues. V was trimmed by 5 bases and J by 1 base, leaving 11 bases between them. The CDR3 region has the DNA TGCAGCGTTTTGGCCAGTTCGAACACTGAAGCTTTCTTT. Translated, it gives CSVLASSNTEAFF.

A few counts support this clone. V usage is TRBV29-1 and J usage is TRBJ1-5; a possible D gene is TRBD1 (6 bases). This CDR3 is built from 13 residues. Looked up from germline, CDR1 is SQVTM and CDR2 is ANQGSEA. V lost 4 bases, J lost 2 bases, and 9 bases lay in between. Here the CDR3 DNA reads TGCAGCGTTGGAGACAGGCGCAATCAGCCCCAGCATTTT. Amino acid sequence: CSVGDRRNQPQHF.

The chain employs TRBV14 and TRBJ1-4, with 9 bases lining up with TRBD1. The CDR3 runs 18 residues. The V and J ends lost 4 bases and 4 bases, in that order; junction bases with no gene match: 13. Germline lookup yields CDR1 SGHDN and CDR2 FVKESK. This CDR3 reads CASSPDRGFRNGNEKLFF. CDR3 sequence (DNA): TGTGCCAGCAGCCCCGACAGGGGGTTTCGCAATGGTAATGAAAAACTGTTTTTT.

This chain joins TRBV9 and TRBJ2-7; D is unresolved. The CDR3 totals 14 residues. Germline lookup yields CDR1 SGDLS and CDR2 YYNGEE. Trimming shortened V by 0 bases and J by 6 bases, and 13 bases separated the two germline ends. DNA of the CDR3: TGTGCCAGCAGCGTAGGGCTAGACCGCCGCGAGCAGTACTTC. Translating gives CASSVGLDRREQYF.

This clone was observed a handful of times. The chain is built from TRBV9 and TRBJ1-5, with D perhaps matching TRBD1 (6 bases). Germline V gives CDR1 SGDLS, CDR2 YYNGEE. The CDR3 contains 14 residues. V lost 5 bases, J lost 5 bases, and 14 bases lay in between. The CDR3 DNA reads TGTGCCAGCAGTACAGGGCCAAAGGATCAGCCCCAGCATTTT. Translating gives CASSTGPKDQPQHF.

The chain has TRBV2 and TRBJ2-3; 11 bases fit TRBD2. The CDR3 contains 15 residues. Germline assignment: CDR1 SNHLY and CDR2 FYNNEI. Trimming removed 4 bases from V and 5 bases from J; junction bases left unmatched: 5. CDR3 nucleotides: TGTGCCAGCAGTGTGTTAGCGGGGGGGCAAGATACGCAGTATTTT. Protein: CASSVLAGGQDTQYF.

V is TRBV5-1 and J is TRBJ1-5; a possible D gene is TRBD1 (5 bases). CDR1 is SGHRS and CDR2 is YFSETQ in the germline V gene. V lost 0 bases, J lost 3 bases, and 10 bases lay in between. This CDR3 has 15 amino acids. In DNA, the CDR3 is TGCGCCAGCAGCTTGGCTCCAGGGCCCAATCAGCCCCAGCATTTT. Translation: CASSLAPGPNQPQHF.